The 13 T cell receptor beta chains below come from one sample, sequenced in a study of response to subunit inactivated influenza vaccine (dated by TCRdb to 2017 to 2018). The method behind the library was RT-PCR. Data came from an Illumina HiSeq 2500. TCRdb took the public reads, trimmed them with fastp at Q25, ran MiXCR for clone calling and kept in-frame beta chains. Each record represents a unique CDR3 protein, reported with the most common genes and DNA among its rows. Recorded for this sample are under 550,000 distinct CDR3 sequences; around 8% of them occurred a single time. The ten largest clonotypes hold 10% to 15% of the sample. The sequencing here drew on PBMCs from blood, taken roughly 24 months after vaccination. The source of these receptors is a man aged 50 to 69 who received an inactivated influenza vaccine. Donor details come from another sample of the same person, matched by shared clones.

This chain connects TRBV6-5 to TRBJ2-2; tentatively, D is TRBD1 (6 bases). V dropped 0 bases and J dropped 7 bases, with 15 bases sitting between them. The CDR3 contains 16 residues. Germline CDR1 is MNHEY and CDR2 is SVGAGI. CDR3 DNA: TGTGCCAGCAGTTACTCCTTTTCAGAAGGGGGCGGGGAGCTGTTTTTT. It specifies CASSYSFSEGGGELFF.

This clonotype has only a few counts. V gene TRBV11-2 combines with J gene TRBJ2-1; D is unclear. The CDR3 contains 13 residues. V was clipped by 5 bases and J by 9 bases, with 14 bases between them. CDR1 and CDR2 (germline): SGHAT, FQNNGV. The CDR3 loop is CASSPLEDGEQFF. The CDR3 nucleotides are TGTGCCAGCAGCCCGTTAGAGGATGGTGAGCAGTTCTTC.

This clonotype was picked up a small number of times. The rearrangement joins TRBV28 to TRBJ2-4; D ambiguous. V lost 2 bases to trimming and J lost 0 bases, with 20 bases between them. Germline CDR1 and CDR2: MDHEN and SYDVKM. The CDR3 consists of 19 residues. CDR3 residues: CASSLRSLRQTLAKNIQYF. The CDR3 DNA sequence: TGTGCCAGCAGTTTACGGAGTCTGAGGCAGACCTTAGCCAAAAACATTCAGTACTTC.

This clonotype was seen a few times. The chain combines TRBV20-1 with TRBJ1-4, with D uncertain. Germline-derived CDR1 and CDR2 are DFQATT and SNEGSKA (reference sequence). V was trimmed by 5 bases and J by 8 bases, leaving 15 bases between them. The CDR3 extends over 13 amino acids. The CDR3 reads CSAAPEADEKLFF. CDR3 in DNA: TGCAGTGCTGCACCGGAGGCGGACGAAAAACTGTTTTTT.

This clonotype was picked up many times. The genes are TRBV28 and TRBJ2-3; TRBD2 matches 14 bases. V was pared by 4 bases and J by 5 bases, with 17 bases of the junction left unmatched. The CDR3 is 20 residues long. Per the germline V gene, CDR1 is MDHEN and CDR2 is SYDVKM. The CDR3 loop is CASSSTFQTSGRALVDTQYF. The CDR3 bases are TGTGCCAGCAGTTCGACGTTCCAGACTAGCGGGAGGGCCTTAGTAGATACGCAGTATTTT.

This clonotype has just a few counts. V gene TRBV6-1 combines with J gene TRBJ2-7; 7 nucleotides align to TRBD1. CDR1 is MNHNS, CDR2 SASEGT, per germline. The CDR3 extends over 15 amino acids. V lost 3 bases, J lost 3 bases, and 8 bases stayed unmatched. The CDR3 DNA is TGTGCCAGCAGTGACATACGACAGGGATACTACGAGCAGTACTTC. Its protein is CASSDIRQGYYEQYF.

This clonotype was seen many times. The rearrangement links TRBV6-2 or TRBV6-3 to TRBJ1-5; D unresolved. Germline V CDR1 and CDR2: MNHEY, SVGEGT. CDR3 length: 16 amino acids. V lost 5 bases and J 8 bases, leaving 22 bases between the germline ends. The CDR3 nucleotides are TGTGCCAGCAGTCCGCAAGAGGCCGTCGGTGGGAAGCCCCAGCATTTT. Its translation: CASSPQEAVGGKPQHF.

This clonotype was picked up many times. This chain links TRBV20-1 with TRBJ1-1; no clear D. This CDR3 has 16 residues. CDR1 DFQATT and CDR2 SNEGSKA come from the germline V gene (reference sequence). Trimming removed 6 bases at V and 3 bases at J, with 23 bases between. CDR3: CSAKEYLGADDTEAFF. CDR3 nucleotides: TGCAGTGCCAAGGAATATTTGGGAGCGGATGACACTGAAGCTTTCTTT.

The sample holds many counts of this clonotype. The CDR3 spells CASSPSQVPGHEQFF. DNA for the CDR3: TGTGCCAGCAGTCCCTCTCAGGTCCCCGGCCATGAGCAGTTCTTC. The V call is TRBV14, the J call TRBJ2-1; D is ambiguous. This CDR3 contains 15 residues. V lost 6 bases and J 8 bases, leaving 20 bases between the germline ends. Germline V gives CDR1 SGHDN, CDR2 FVKESK.

The chain joins TRBV10-3 to TRBJ1-4, with unresolved D. With 6 bases removed from V and 6 bases from J, the gap between germline ends came to 11 bases. Germline lookup yields CDR1 ENHRY and CDR2 SYGVKD. CDR3 length equals 13 residues. The CDR3 loop reads CAIRVGRDEKLFF. CDR3 DNA: TGTGCCATCAGGGTAGGGCGTGATGAAAAACTGTTTTTT.

There are many counts of this clonotype. This chain joins TRBV29-1 and TRBJ2-1; 9 positions match TRBD1. V lost 4 bases to trimming and J lost 6 bases; unmatched junction nucleotides: 19. CDR3 length: 18 amino acids. Germline V gene sequence: CDR1 SQVTM, CDR2 ANQGSEA. The CDR3 DNA reads as TGCAGCGTTGCTCACTTACCTACCGGGACAGGGTTAATCAATGAGCAGTTCTTC. This translates into CSVAHLPTGTGLINEQFF.

This clonotype was found a few times. The chain employs TRBV29-1 and TRBJ2-4; D unresolved. Germline CDR1 SQVTM, CDR2 ANQGSEA. Trimming took off 4 bases at V and 0 bases at J, with 13 bases between the two ends. This CDR3 is 15 amino acids long. The CDR3: CSVGLADRAKNIQYF. The CDR3 DNA sequence: TGCAGCGTTGGATTAGCTGATCGAGCCAAAAACATTCAGTACTTC.

The chain combines TRBV29-1 with TRBJ1-4; the match to TRBD1 covers 11 bases. Trimming took 4 bases from V and 4 from J; bases not matched to a gene: 2. CDR1 SQVTM and CDR2 ANQGSEA come from the germline V gene. This CDR3 region has 14 residues. The CDR3 DNA is TGCAGCGTTGGGGGACAGGGGGTTAATGAAAAACTGTTTTTT. Translating it yields CSVGGQGVNEKLFF.